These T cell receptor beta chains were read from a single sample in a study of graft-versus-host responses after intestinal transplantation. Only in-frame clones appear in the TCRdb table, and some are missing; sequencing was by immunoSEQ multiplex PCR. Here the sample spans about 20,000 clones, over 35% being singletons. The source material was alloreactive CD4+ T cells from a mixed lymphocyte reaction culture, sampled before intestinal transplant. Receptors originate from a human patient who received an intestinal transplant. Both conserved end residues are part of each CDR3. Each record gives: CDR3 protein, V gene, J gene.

CDR3: CASSDEVAGRHEQFF
V: TRBV5-1
J: TRBJ2-1

CDR3: CASSRPPRRTHYGYTF
V: TRBV4-2
J: TRBJ1-2

CDR3: CASSLRGSNQPQHF
V: TRBV6-1
J: TRBJ1-5

CDR3: CASSLESNQPQHF
V: TRBV7-9
J: TRBJ1-5

CDR3: CASRLHENTEAFF
V: TRBV18
J: TRBJ1-1

CDR3: CASKSENEKLFF
V: TRBV2
J: TRBJ1-4

CDR3: CASSNWRDQPQHF
V: TRBV6-5
J: TRBJ1-5

CDR3: CAWSVRRGYTF
V: TRBV30
J: TRBJ1-2

CDR3: CASRRQVNQPQHF
V: TRBV2
J: TRBJ1-5

CDR3: CASSLGDRGNYGYTF
V: TRBV5-1
J: TRBJ1-2

CDR3: CASRLVRKLFF
V: TRBV12-2
J: TRBJ1-4

CDR3: CASSFSRGGYTF
V: TRBV5-1
J: TRBJ1-2

CDR3: CASSLSVAADYGYTF
V: TRBV5-1
J: TRBJ1-2

CDR3: CAWSGQGFQPQHF
V: TRBV30
J: TRBJ1-5

CDR3: CASRARRGPTDTQYF
V: TRBV6-5
J: TRBJ2-3

CDR3: CASRVTGTGPLHGSYEQYF
V: TRBV2
J: .

CDR3: CASSIEGGRQETQYF
V: TRBV19
J: TRBJ2-5

CDR3: CASSQRAGGKANSNQPQHF
V: TRBV4-1
J: TRBJ1-5